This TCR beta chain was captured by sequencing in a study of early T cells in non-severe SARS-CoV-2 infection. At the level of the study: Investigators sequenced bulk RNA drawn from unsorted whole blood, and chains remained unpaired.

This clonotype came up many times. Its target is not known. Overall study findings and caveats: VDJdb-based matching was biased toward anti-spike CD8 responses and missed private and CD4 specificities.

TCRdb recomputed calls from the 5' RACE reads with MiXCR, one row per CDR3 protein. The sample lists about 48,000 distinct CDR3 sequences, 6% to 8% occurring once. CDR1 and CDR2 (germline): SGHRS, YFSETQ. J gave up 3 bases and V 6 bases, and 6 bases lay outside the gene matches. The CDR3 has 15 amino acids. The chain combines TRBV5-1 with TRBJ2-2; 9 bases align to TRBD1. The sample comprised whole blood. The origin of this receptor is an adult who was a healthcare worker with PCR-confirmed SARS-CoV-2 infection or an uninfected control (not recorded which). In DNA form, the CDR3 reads TGCGCCAGCACTCCGGGACAGGGTGACACCGGGGAGCTGTTTTTT. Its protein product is CASTPGQGDTGELFF.